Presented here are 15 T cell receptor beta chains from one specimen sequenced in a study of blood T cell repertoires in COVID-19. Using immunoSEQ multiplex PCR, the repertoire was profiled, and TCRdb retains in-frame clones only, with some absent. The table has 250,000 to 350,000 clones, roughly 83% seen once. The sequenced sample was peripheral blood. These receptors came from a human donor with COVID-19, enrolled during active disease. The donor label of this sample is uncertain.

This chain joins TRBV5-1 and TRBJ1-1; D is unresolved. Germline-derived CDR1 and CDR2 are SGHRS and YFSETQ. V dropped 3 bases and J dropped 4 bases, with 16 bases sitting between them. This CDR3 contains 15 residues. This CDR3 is CASSSDPGKGTEAFF. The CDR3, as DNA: TGCGCCAGCAGCTCGGACCCGGGGAAGGGCACTGAAGCTTTCTTT.

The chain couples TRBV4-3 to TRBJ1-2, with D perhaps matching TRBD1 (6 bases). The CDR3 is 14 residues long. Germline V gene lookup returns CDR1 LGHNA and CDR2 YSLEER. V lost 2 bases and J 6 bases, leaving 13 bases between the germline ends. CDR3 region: CASSQKLKGDGYTF. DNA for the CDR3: TGCGCCAGCAGCCAAAAACTCAAGGGGGATGGCTACACCTTC.

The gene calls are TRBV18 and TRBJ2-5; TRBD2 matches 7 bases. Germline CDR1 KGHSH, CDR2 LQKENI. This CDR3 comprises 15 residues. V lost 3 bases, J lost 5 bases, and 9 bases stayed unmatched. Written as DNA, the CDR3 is TGTGCCAGCTCACCCGCGGGGGATAGGGACGAGACCCAGTACTTC. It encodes CASSPAGDRDETQYF.

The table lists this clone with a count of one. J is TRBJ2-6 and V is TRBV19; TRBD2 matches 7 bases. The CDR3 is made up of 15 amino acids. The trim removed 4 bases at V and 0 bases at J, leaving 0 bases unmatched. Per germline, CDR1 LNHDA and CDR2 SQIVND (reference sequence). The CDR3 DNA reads TGTGCCAGTAGTAGCGGGGGCTCTGGGGCCAACGTCCTGACTTTC. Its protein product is CASSSGGSGANVLTF. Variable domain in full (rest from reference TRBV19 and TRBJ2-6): DGGITQSPKYLFRKEGQNVTLSCEQNLNHDAMYWYRQDPGQGLRLIYYSQIVNDFQKGDIAEGYSVSREKKESFPLTVTSAQKNPTAFYLCASSSGGSGANVLTFGAGSRLTVL.

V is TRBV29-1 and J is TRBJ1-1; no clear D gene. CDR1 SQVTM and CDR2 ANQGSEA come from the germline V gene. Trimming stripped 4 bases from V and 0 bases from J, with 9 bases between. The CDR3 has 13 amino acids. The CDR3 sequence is CSVGIEVNTEAFF. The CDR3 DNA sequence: TGCAGCGTTGGTATTGAGGTGAACACTGAAGCTTTCTTT.

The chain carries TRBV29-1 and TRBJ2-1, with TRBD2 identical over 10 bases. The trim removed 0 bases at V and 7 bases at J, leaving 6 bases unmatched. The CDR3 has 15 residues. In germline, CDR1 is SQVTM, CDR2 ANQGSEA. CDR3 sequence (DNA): TGCAGCGTTGAAGAGGTACTAGCGGGGAGGAATGAGCAGTTCTTC. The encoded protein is CSVEEVLAGRNEQFF.

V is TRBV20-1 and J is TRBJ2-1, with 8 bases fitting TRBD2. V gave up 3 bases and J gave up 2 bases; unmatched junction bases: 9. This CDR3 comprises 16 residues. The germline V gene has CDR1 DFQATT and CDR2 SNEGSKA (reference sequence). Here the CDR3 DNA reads TGCAGTGCTAGTTCCGAGCGGGAGAGAACCTACAATGAGCAGTTCTTC. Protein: CSASSERERTYNEQFF.

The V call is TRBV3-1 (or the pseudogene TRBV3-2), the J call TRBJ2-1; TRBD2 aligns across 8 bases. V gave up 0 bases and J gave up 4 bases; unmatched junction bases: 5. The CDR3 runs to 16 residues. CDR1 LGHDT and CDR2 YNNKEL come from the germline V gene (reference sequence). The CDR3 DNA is TGTGCCAGCAGCCAAGATTTCGCGGGAGGATACAATGAGCAGTTCTTC. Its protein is CASSQDFAGGYNEQFF.

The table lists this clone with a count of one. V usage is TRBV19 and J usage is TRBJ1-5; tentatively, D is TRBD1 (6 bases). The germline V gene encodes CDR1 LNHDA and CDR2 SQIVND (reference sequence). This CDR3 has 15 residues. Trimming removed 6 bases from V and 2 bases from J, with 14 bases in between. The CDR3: CASSLRGGGNQPQHF. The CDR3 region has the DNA TGTGCCAGTAGCCTACGAGGGGGTGGCAATCAGCCCCAGCATTTT.

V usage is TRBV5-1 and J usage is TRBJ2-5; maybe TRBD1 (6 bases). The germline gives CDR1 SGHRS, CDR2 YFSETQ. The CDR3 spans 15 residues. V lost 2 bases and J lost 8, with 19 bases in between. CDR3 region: CASSFDVGDTGTQYF. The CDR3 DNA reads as TGCGCCAGCAGCTTTGACGTGGGGGACACGGGTACCCAGTACTTC.

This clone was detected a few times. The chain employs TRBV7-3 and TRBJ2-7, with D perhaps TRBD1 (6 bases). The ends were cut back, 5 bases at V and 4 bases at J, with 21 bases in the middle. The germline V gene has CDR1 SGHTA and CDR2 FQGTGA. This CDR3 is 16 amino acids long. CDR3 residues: CASSAPDGTRAYEQYF. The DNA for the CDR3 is TGTGCCAGCAGCGCGCCCGACGGGACAAGGGCTTACGAGCAGTACTTC.

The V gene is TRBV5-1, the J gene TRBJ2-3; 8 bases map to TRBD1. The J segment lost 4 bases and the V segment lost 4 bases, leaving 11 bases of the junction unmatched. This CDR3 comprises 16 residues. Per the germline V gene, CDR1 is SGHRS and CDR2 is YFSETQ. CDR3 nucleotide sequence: TGCGCCAGCAGCCCCGGGGACAGGCAAAGCGCAGATACGCAGTATTTT. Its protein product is CASSPGDRQSADTQYF.

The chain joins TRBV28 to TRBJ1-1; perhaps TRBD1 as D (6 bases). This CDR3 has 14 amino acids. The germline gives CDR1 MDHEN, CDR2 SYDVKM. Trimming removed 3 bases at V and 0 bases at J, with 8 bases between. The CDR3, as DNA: TGTGCCAGCAGTTTTACAGGGATGAACACTGAAGCTTTCTTT. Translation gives CASSFTGMNTEAFF.

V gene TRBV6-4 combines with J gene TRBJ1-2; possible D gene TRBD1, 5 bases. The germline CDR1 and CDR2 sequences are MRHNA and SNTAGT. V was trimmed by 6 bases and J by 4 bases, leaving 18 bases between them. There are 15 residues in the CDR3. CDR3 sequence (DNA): TGTGCCAGCAGCCCCCTAGGGACTGAGGGCTATGGCTACACCTTC. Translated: CASSPLGTEGYGYTF.

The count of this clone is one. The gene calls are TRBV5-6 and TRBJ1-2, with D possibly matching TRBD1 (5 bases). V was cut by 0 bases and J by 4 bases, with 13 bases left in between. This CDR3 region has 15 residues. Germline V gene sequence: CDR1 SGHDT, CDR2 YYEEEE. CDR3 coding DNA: TGTGCCAGCAGCTTGGCCTCGGTGGGGGGCTATGGCTACACCTTC. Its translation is CASSLASVGGYGYTF.